One sample yielded the 20 T cell receptor beta chains listed below, sequenced in a study of T-cell memory formation after mild COVID-19 (TCRdb year 2021). The library was obtained by 5' RACE. Sequencing used an Illumina NovaSeq 6000. TCRdb passed the public sequencing reads through fastp at Q25 and MiXCR, retaining productive beta sequences. Each CDR3 protein appears once, grouped with its most common genes and DNA. Counted in this sample were tens of thousands of distinct CDR3 sequences; around 13% of them appeared once. In total, the top ten clones hold around two fifths of the sample. Material: PBMCs or a T cell subset sorted from them (not recorded which). All receptors come from a man aged 18 to 29 who had mild COVID-19 (a few samples of this study predate the infection). The sample titles of this study are shuffled in the database, so cell type and time point are left out; the donor was told from shared clones.

A few counts support this clonotype. The chain is built from TRBV5-5 and TRBJ2-2; D is possibly TRBD1 (6 bases). The V and J ends lost 4 bases and 5 bases respectively, with 21 bases between them. Germline CDR1 and CDR2: SGHKS and YYEKEE (reference sequence). The CDR3 totals 17 residues. The CDR3, as DNA: TGTGCCAGCAGCCTTTTACAGGGTCGTAGTGGTACCGGGGAGCTGTTTTTT. It codes for CASSLLQGRSGTGELFF.

V gene TRBV5-1 combines with J gene TRBJ2-1; 14 nucleotides align to TRBD2. The J segment lost 4 bases and the V segment lost 4 bases, leaving 4 bases of the junction unmatched. This CDR3 has 16 amino acids. Germline CDR1 SGHRS, CDR2 YFSETQ. This CDR3 reads CASSRTSGGFYNEQFF. CDR3 sequence (DNA): TGCGCCAGCAGCCGGACTAGCGGGGGGTTTTACAATGAGCAGTTCTTC.

Ten or more counts support this clonotype. The chain couples TRBV7-2 to TRBJ2-5; D is perhaps TRBD2 (5 bases). Between the trimmed V and J ends, which lost 5 bases and 3 bases, there was a span of 16 bases. The CDR3 loop spans 15 amino acids. Germline V gene lookup returns CDR1 SGHTA and CDR2 FQGNSA. The CDR3 protein is CASSPRPRGKETQYF. CDR3 DNA sequence: TGTGCCAGCAGCCCCCGCCCGAGAGGGAAAGAGACCCAGTACTTC.

The chain couples TRBV11-2 to TRBJ2-1; 7 positions match TRBD1. Germline V gives CDR1 SGHAT, CDR2 FQNNGV. Trimming at V came to 2 bases and at J to 10 bases, leaving 11 bases not matched to a gene. CDR3 size: 15 residues. In nucleotides, the CDR3 is TGTGCCAGCAGCTTAACCTTGAGGGGGCACTCGGAGCAGTTCTTC. Its protein is CASSLTLRGHSEQFF.

The rearrangement uses TRBV12-3 or TRBV12-4 and TRBJ1-2, with D possibly matching TRBD1 (5 bases). Between the trimmed V and J ends, which lost 5 bases and 6 bases, there was a span of 13 bases. This CDR3 contains 13 residues. CDR3 sequence: CASSLAGRDGYTF. CDR3 coding DNA: TGTGCCAGCAGTCTCGCAGGGAGGGATGGCTACACCTTC.

The V call is TRBV15, the J call TRBJ2-5, with 8 nucleotides matching TRBD1. This CDR3 contains 14 residues. Per the germline V gene, CDR1 is LNHNV and CDR2 is YYDKDF (reference sequence). The junction had 3 bases not matched to a gene; V was cut back by 2 bases and J by 4 bases. This CDR3 is CATSRTGGRETQYF. DNA for the CDR3: TGTGCCACCAGCAGAACAGGGGGAAGAGAGACCCAGTACTTC.

This clonotype was counted only a few times. This chain joins TRBV7-9 and TRBJ1-1, with D unclear. This CDR3 region has 13 residues. CDR1 is SEHNR and CDR2 is FQNEAQ in the germline V gene (reference sequence). Trimming left V 5 bases short and J 1 base short, with 8 bases between. CDR3 nucleotides: TGTGCCAGCAGCCCACCGACGAACACTGAAGCTTTCTTT. It is translated as CASSPPTNTEAFF. Complete variable domain (other parts from reference TRBV7-9 and TRBJ1-1): DTGVSQNPRHKITKRGQNVTFRCDPISEHNRLYWYRQTLGQGPEFLTYFQNEAQLEKSRLLSDRFSAERPKGSFSTLEIQRTEQGDSAMYLCASSPPTNTEAFFGQGTRLTVV.

There are a few counts of this clonotype. The chain has TRBV7-9 and TRBJ2-3, with D hard to call. V shed 4 bases and J shed 4 bases, with 15 bases lying between them. Germline lookup yields CDR1 SEHNR and CDR2 FQNEAQ (reference sequence). The CDR3 runs 15 residues. The CDR3 region is CASSSTRVAPDTQYF. The CDR3 DNA reads as TGTGCCAGCAGCTCCACACGGGTGGCCCCAGATACGCAGTATTTT.

This clonotype was seen only a few times. V gene TRBV20-1 combines with J gene TRBJ1-5, with 10 bases matching TRBD1. CDR1 and CDR2 from the germline V gene are DFQATT and SNEGSKA (reference sequence). After removal of 2 bases from V and 3 bases from J, the junction contained 7 bases not matched to a gene. There are 16 residues in the CDR3. This chain's CDR3 is CSARIMGQGLNQPQHF. The CDR3 region has the DNA TGCAGTGCTAGAATCATGGGACAGGGGCTCAATCAGCCCCAGCATTTT.

This clonotype occurred many times. The genes are TRBV7-8 and TRBJ2-7, with 8 bases lining up with TRBD1. Germline-derived CDR1 and CDR2 are SGHVS and FQNEAQ. This CDR3 has 14 amino acids. Trimming cost V 3 bases and J 3 bases; bases outside gene matches: 4. The CDR3 loop reads CASSLKDRDYEQYF. CDR3 nucleotides: TGTGCCAGCAGCTTGAAGGACAGGGACTACGAGCAGTACTTC.

This clonotype has a handful of counts. This rearrangement joins TRBV6-6 to TRBJ2-3; no reliable D call. Germline V CDR1 and CDR2: MNHNY, SVGAGI (reference sequence). The CDR3 runs to 15 residues. Trimming pared 2 bases from V and 2 bases from J, leaving 11 bases between. The CDR3 region has the DNA TGTGCCAGCAGTTACCCTAGGACCCCCACAGATACGCAGTATTTT. It specifies CASSYPRTPTDTQYF.

The rearrangement links TRBV6-2 or TRBV6-3 to TRBJ1-1; no definite D call. CDR3 length equals 14 residues. V gave up 2 bases and J gave up 11 bases, with 18 bases separating them. Germline loops: CDR1 MNHEY, CDR2 SVGEGT. CDR3 sequence (DNA): TGTGCCAGCAGTTACCCTTACCTCCAGGTCGGGGCTTTCTTT. Protein sequence: CASSYPYLQVGAFF.

In its sample, this clonotype was seen a few times. V is TRBV7-8 and J is TRBJ1-5; D is unclear. CDR3 length: 15 amino acids. Germline V gives CDR1 SGHVS, CDR2 FQNEAQ. V lost 4 bases to trimming and J lost 7 bases, with 17 bases between them. CDR3 nucleotide sequence: TGTGCCAGCAGCTCCGACCGCGGGGTGAGACAGCCCCAGCATTTT. Amino acid sequence: CASSSDRGVRQPQHF.

This clonotype was detected a few times. The chain couples TRBV7-2 to TRBJ2-6; TRBD1 matches at 7 bases. The V gene end was trimmed by 4 bases and the J gene end by 3 bases; junction bases not matched to a gene: 6. There are 16 residues in the CDR3. Germline CDR1 is SGHTA and CDR2 is FQGNSA. This CDR3 reads CASSYPGGFGANVLTF. The CDR3 DNA is TGTGCCAGCAGCTACCCAGGGGGTTTTGGGGCCAACGTCCTGACTTTC.

This chain uses TRBV7-9 with TRBJ1-2; D uncertain. V was cut by 5 bases and J by 7 bases, with 11 bases left in between. The V gene's germline CDR1 is SEHNR and CDR2 FQNEAQ (reference sequence). The CDR3 has 12 residues. The CDR3 sequence: CASSRNEGGYTF. DNA for the CDR3: TGTGCCAGCAGCCGTAACGAAGGTGGCTACACCTTC. Together with reference TRBV7-9 and TRBJ1-2, the CDR3 gives the full variable domain: DTGVSQNPRHKITKRGQNVTFRCDPISEHNRLYWYRQTLGQGPEFLTYFQNEAQLEKSRLLSDRFSAERPKGSFSTLEIQRTEQGDSAMYLCASSRNEGGYTFGSGTRLTVV.

The J gene is TRBJ2-7, the V gene TRBV27; D call uncertain. The CDR3 has 13 amino acids. V was trimmed by 4 bases and J by 4 bases, leaving 11 bases between them. Germline V CDR1 and CDR2: MNHEY, SMNVEV (reference sequence). The CDR3, as DNA: TGTGCCAGCAGTTGGGCCACGGGTTACGAGCAGTACTTC. This sequence encodes CASSWATGYEQYF.

There are a few counts of this clonotype. The chain couples TRBV16 to TRBJ1-5; possibly TRBD1 for D (5 bases). The CDR3 is 13 residues long. Germline V gene lookup returns CDR1 KGHSY and CDR2 FQNENV. V lost 0 bases to trimming and J lost 11 bases, with 11 bases between them. The CDR3 here is CASSQSGPRAQHF. The CDR3 coding sequence is TGTGCCAGCAGCCAATCGGGGCCCCGAGCCCAGCATTTT. The variable domain in full, with the rest retrieved from reference TRBV16 and TRBJ1-5, is GEEVAQTPKHLVRGEGQKAKLYCAPIKGHSYVFWYQQVLKNEFKFLISFQNENVFDETGMPKERFSAKCLPNSPCSLEIQATKLEDSAVYFCASSQSGPRAQHFGDGTRLSIL.

In its sample, this clonotype was seen a few times. This chain joins TRBV29-1 and TRBJ2-2; either TRBD1 or TRBD2 may supply D (5 bases each). Germline V gene lookup returns CDR1 SQVTM and CDR2 ANQGSEA. CDR3 size: 15 residues. Trimming removed 2 bases at V and 5 bases at J, with 15 bases between. CDR3 in amino acids: CSVERLARETGELFF. Here the CDR3 DNA reads TGCAGCGTTGAACGGCTAGCCAGGGAGACCGGGGAGCTGTTTTTT.

J is TRBJ2-5 and V is TRBV7-3; TRBD2 agrees at 9 bases. From germline, CDR1 is SGHTA and CDR2 FQGTGA. The CDR3 has 15 amino acids. V shed 5 bases and J 4 bases; nucleotides not matched to a gene: 8. CDR3 DNA: TGTGCCAGCAGCCGGTTGGGCGGGGGGGCAGAGACCCAGTACTTC. Translation gives CASSRLGGGAETQYF.

About this clonotype itself: The junction departs from germline at one end; a sequencing error may be responsible. The chain recombines TRBV2 with TRBJ1-6, with D perhaps TRBD1 (5 bases). Germline CDR1 SNHLY, CDR2 FYNNEI. The CDR3 spans 15 residues. CDR3 coding DNA: TGTGCCAGCAATGAATGGCCGAGGGGAAATTCACCCCTCCACTTT. Its protein is CASNEWPRGNSPLHF.